This is a list of T cell receptor beta chains from one sample in a study of T cell responses to AZD1222 COVID-19 vaccine. TCRdb keeps only in-frame clones here, not all; method: immunoSEQ multiplex PCR. The sample shows 80,000 to 100,000 clones, 80% to 90% of them seen only once. Sequencing was performed on peripheral blood, taken on day 0 of MenACWY control vaccination. These receptors came from an adult in good health. The CDR3 runs from the conserved cysteine through the conserved F or W. A D gene is named only where the DNA matches it firmly. The listing skips clone size in some rows; elsewhere it reads once, few, many or a size class.

once	TRBD2	TRBJ2-3	TRBV11-2	TGTGCCAGCAGCTTAGGACCCTTAGCGGGAAGCACAGATACGCAGTATTTT	CASSLGPLAGSTDTQYF
.	.	TRBJ1-1	TRBV27	TGTGCCAGCAGCCCCCGGGCGAACACTGAAGCTTTCTTT	CASSPRANTEAFF
.	TRBD1	TRBJ2-1	TRBV27	TGTGCCAGCAGTCCTGGGACAGCAGTGTATTCCAATGAGCAGTTCTTC	CASSPGTAVYSNEQFF
.	.	TRBJ2-2	TRBV21-1	TGTGCCAGCAGCAAAGCTGGACCGACAGGGGCGTTCGCCGGGGAGCTGTTTTTT	CASSKAGPTGAFAGELFF
.	TRBD1	TRBJ2-1	TRBV25-1	TGTGCCAGCAGGGCTAGGGGGGACAGGGGGTTCCATGAGCAGTTCTTC	CASRARGDRGFHEQFF
.	.	TRBJ1-2	TRBV28	TGTGCCAGCAGTTCCCCCGGTGCGTCGCATGGCTACACCTTC	CASSSPGASHGYTF
.	TRBD1	TRBJ1-2	TRBV28	TGTGCCAGCAGTCCCGGCGGACAGGATGGGTTTTTTGGCTACACCTTC	CASSPGGQDGFFGYTF
once	.	TRBJ1-5	TRBV15	TGTGCCACCAGCAGAGATCTACAGGGAGAGGGCAATCAGCCCCAGCATTTT	CATSRDLQGEGNQPQHF
few	.	TRBJ1-5	TRBV5-1	TGCGCCAGCAGCTTCTTGCATCAGCCCCAGCATTTT	CASSFLHQPQHF
.	TRBD1	TRBJ2-3	TRBV9	TGTGCCAGCAGCGCTTACTCCGGGACAGGGGCCGTCAGCACAGATACGCAGTATTTT	CASSAYSGTGAVSTDTQYF
few	.	TRBJ1-6	TRBV19	TGTGCCAGTAGGGTCGACAGTAGCTCCTATAATTCACCCCTCCACTTT	CASRVDSSSYNSPLHF
once	.	TRBJ2-7	TRBV18	TGTGCCAGCTCAACTACGACAGGGACTCCCTACGAGCAGTACTTC	CASSTTTGTPYEQYF
.	TRBD1	TRBJ1-4	TRBV19	TGTGCCAGTAGTACAGGGACAGGGGGCGAAGAAAAACTGTTTTTT	CASSTGTGGEEKLFF
.	.	TRBJ1-2	TRBV28	TGTGCCAGCCAACTACTACAGGGAAACTATGGCTACACCTTC	CASQLLQGNYGYTF
.	.	TRBJ2-2	TRBV6-6	TGTGCCAGCCGGACGGAGAACACCGGGGAGCTGTTTTTT	CASRTENTGELFF
.	.	TRBJ1-5	TRBV6-2/TRBV6-3	TGTGCCAGCAGTCGTCATATTACAGGGAGCAATCAGCCCCAGCATTTT	CASSRHITGSNQPQHF
.	.	TRBJ1-4	TRBV19	TGTGCCAGTAATGGGGGGCTTAATGAAAAACTGTTTTTT	CASNGGLNEKLFF
few	.	TRBJ2-3	TRBV19	TGTGCCAGTAGTATCGACAGGCAAACCGATACGCAGTATTTT	CASSIDRQTDTQYF
.	.	TRBJ1-1	TRBV27	TGTGCCAGCAGTTTAACAGGTGGGGGGTCGAACACTGAAGCTTTCTTT	CASSLTGGGSNTEAFF
few	.	TRBJ2-2	TRBV30	TGTGCCGCAAACAGGGGAGGCACCGGGGAGCTGTTTTTT	CAANRGGTGELFF
.	.	TRBJ2-7	TRBV3-1/TRBV3-2	TGTGCCAGCAGCCAATATCCGGGCCTCGAGGGCACCTACGAGCAGTACTTC	CASSQYPGLEGTYEQYF
.	.	TRBJ1-4	TRBV10-3	TGTGCCATCATGGGGCCTAATGAAAAACTGTTTTTT	CAIMGPNEKLFF
.	.	TRBJ1-6	TRBV2	TGTGCCAGCATTGGGGGGGGCCTCTTCGGGTCACCCCTCCACTTT	CASIGGGLFGSPLHF
.	.	TRBJ1-2	TRBV28	TGTGCCAGCAGTTTATCGGGTCAGGACTATGGCTACACCTTC	CASSLSGQDYGYTF
.	.	TRBJ1-4	TRBV15	TGTGCCACCAGCAGAGAGGTCAGGGGTGAAAAACTGTTTTTT	CATSREVRGEKLFF
.	TRBD1	TRBJ1-1	TRBV19	TGTGCCAGCTCCCGACAGGGTGGCACTGAAGCTTTCTTT	CASSRQGGTEAFF
.	.	TRBJ1-4	TRBV30	TGTGCCTGGAGTATCCAGGCCGGCAATGAAAAACTGTTTTTT	CAWSIQAGNEKLFF
.	.	TRBJ1-1	TRBV30	TGTGCCTGGAGTGTAGGAACCGTCACTGAAGCTTTCTTT	CAWSVGTVTEAFF
.	.	TRBJ1-1	TRBV7-9	TGTGCCAGCAGCTTAGGGACACCGAACACTGAAGCTTTCTTT	CASSLGTPNTEAFF
.	.	TRBJ1-2	TRBV27	TGTGCCAGCAGTTTGAACTCTAACTATGGCTACACCTTC	CASSLNSNYGYTF
.	TRBD1	TRBJ1-6	TRBV28	TGTGCCAGCAGTCCTGTTCGGGGGACAGGTACGAAGTATAATTCACCCCTCCACTTT	CASSPVRGTGTKYNSPLHF
.	.	TRBJ1-1	TRBV4-2	TGTGCCAGCAGCCAAGGGGCTTCCACTGAAGCTTTCTTT	CASSQGASTEAFF
.	TRBD1	TRBJ1-1	TRBV5-1	TGCGCCAGCAGCTGGGGACAGGGAAACACTGAAGCTTTCTTT	CASSWGQGNTEAFF
.	.	TRBJ2-5	TRBV19	TGTGCCAGTAGTACCACGGGAGCTGAGGGGGAGACCCAGTACTTC	CASSTTGAEGETQYF
few	.	TRBJ2-2	TRBV18	TGTGCCAGCTCACCACCCACAGGTTTGAACACCGGGGAGCTGTTTTTT	CASSPPTGLNTGELFF
.	TRBD1	TRBJ1-4	TRBV6-6	TGTGCCAGCAGTCCGGGACAGTTTCCTTCAACTAATGAAAAACTGTTTTTT	CASSPGQFPSTNEKLFF
.	TRBD2	TRBJ2-1	TRBV29-1	TGCAGCGCCAGGACTAGCGGGGGAGCTTGGGAGCAGTTCTTC	CSARTSGGAWEQFF
.	.	TRBJ2-7	TRBV2	TGTGCCAGCTCCTACTACTACGAGCAGTACTTC	CASSYYYEQYF
.	.	TRBJ2-6	TRBV4-3	TGCGCCAGCAGCCAGATAAACTCTGGGGCCAACGTCCTGACTTTC	CASSQINSGANVLTF
.	.	TRBJ2-7	TRBV28	TGTGCCAGTACCGGGGACGCTTACGAGCAGTACTTC	CASTGDAYEQYF
.	.	TRBJ1-5	TRBV10-2	TGCGCCAGCAGTGATCTACAGTATAGCAATCAGCCCCAGCATTTT	CASSDLQYSNQPQHF
once	.	TRBJ1-1	TRBV18	TGTGCCAGCTCACCAATCGCGGGGTCAGCTGAAGCTTTCTTT	CASSPIAGSAEAFF
.	.	TRBJ1-4	TRBV6-5	TGTGCCAGCAGTTTAATCCTAGGAGAAAAACTGTTTTTT	CASSLILGEKLFF
.	.	TRBJ2-1	TRBV27	TGTGCCAGCAGTTACTCTAGCGTCTCCTACAATGAGCAGTTCTTC	CASSYSSVSYNEQFF
once	.	TRBJ1-3	TRBV2	TGTGCCACTATAGGCGGGGGGAGCTCTGGAAACACCATATATTTT	CATIGGGSSGNTIYF
.	.	TRBJ1-1	TRBV27	TGTGCCAGCAGTCCAGGGACAAACACTGAAGCTTTCTTT	CASSPGTNTEAFF
.	.	TRBJ1-2	TRBV18	TGTGCCAGCTCACCGGGGGGTACCTATGGCTACACCTTC	CASSPGGTYGYTF
once	TRBD1	TRBJ2-3	TRBV5-1	TGCGCCAGCAGGACCGGGACAGGGGTAGGCGCAGATACGCAGTATTTT	CASRTGTGVGADTQYF
.	.	TRBJ2-1	TRBV21-1	TGTGCCAGCAGCAGATCCGGGAGGAAGAACAATGAGCAGTTCTTC	CASSRSGRKNNEQFF
.	TRBD2	TRBJ2-3	TRBV24-1	TGTGCCACCAGTGGTAATAGCGGGGGGCTTTCAGATACGCAGTATTTT	CATSGNSGGLSDTQYF
.	.	TRBJ2-7	TRBV30	TGTGCCTGGAGCAACACCCATAGGGGGTACGAGCAGTACTTC	CAWSNTHRGYEQYF
.	.	TRBJ1-6	TRBV6-5	TGTGCCAGCAGGAACAGGGCCTCCTATAATTCACCCCTCCACTTT	CASRNRASYNSPLHF
.	.	TRBJ1-1	TRBV11-1	TGTGCCAGCAGCTTCGAGGTAGGCACTGAAGCTTTCTTT	CASSFEVGTEAFF
.	.	TRBJ1-1	TRBV30	TGTGCCCATAACCCGGGCCAGAATGAAGCTTTCTTT	CAHNPGQNEAFF
.	.	TRBJ1-1	TRBV12-2	TGTGCAAGTCGCTTAGGCCCCATACAAAGTGACAGGGGCGGGTACACTGAAGCTTTCTTT	CASRLGPIQSDRGGYTEAFF
.	.	TRBJ1-5	TRBV19	TGTGCCAGTAGTAACGACCGGGCCAATCAGCCCCAGCATTTT	CASSNDRANQPQHF